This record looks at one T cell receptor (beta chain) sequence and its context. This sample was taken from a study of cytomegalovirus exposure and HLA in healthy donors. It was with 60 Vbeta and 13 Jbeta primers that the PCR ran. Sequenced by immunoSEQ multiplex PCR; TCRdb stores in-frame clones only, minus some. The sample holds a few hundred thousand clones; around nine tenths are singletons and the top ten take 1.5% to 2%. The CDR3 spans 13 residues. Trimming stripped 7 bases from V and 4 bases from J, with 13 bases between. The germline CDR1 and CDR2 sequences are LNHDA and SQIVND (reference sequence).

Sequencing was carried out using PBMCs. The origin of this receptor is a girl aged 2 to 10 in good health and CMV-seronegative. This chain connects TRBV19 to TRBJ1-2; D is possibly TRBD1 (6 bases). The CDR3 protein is CASKGGVSYGYTF. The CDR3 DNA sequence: TGTGCCAGTAAAGGGGGTGTCAGCTATGGCTACACCTTC.